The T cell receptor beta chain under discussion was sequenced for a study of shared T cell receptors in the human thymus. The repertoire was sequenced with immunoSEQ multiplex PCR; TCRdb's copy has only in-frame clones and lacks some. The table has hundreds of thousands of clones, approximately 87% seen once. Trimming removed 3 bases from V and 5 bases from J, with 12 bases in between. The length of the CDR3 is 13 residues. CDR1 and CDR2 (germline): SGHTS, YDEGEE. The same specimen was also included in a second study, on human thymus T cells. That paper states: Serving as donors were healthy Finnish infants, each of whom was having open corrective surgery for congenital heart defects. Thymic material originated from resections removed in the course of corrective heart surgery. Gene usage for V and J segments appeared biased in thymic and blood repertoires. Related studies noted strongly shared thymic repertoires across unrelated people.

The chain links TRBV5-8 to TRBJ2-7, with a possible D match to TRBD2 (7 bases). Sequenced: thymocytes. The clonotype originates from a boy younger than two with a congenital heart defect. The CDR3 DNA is TGTGCCAGCAGCTCAGACGGGGGGCACGAGCAGTACTTC. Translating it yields CASSSDGGHEQYF.